The rows below give T cell receptor beta chains drawn from one sample of a study of human T cells and chemical hapten exposure. TCRdb reprocessed the RACE reads via MiXCR and lists one record per CDR3 protein. The sample carries tens of thousands of distinct CDR3 sequences, 25% to 40% recorded once. The source was whole blood, collected in connection with sensitization to the hapten diphenylcyclopropenone (DPC). Receptors were obtained from a man in his forties with alopecia areata. Some clones in this sample may be carry-over from other donors' samples. The CDR3 runs from the conserved cysteine through the conserved F or W. The D gene is left open where the match is weak. Not every row has a clone size; where given, it reads once, few, many or a size class.

j_call clone_size v_call d_call cdr3_nt cdr3_aa
TRBJ2-1 once TRBV9 TRBD2 TGTGCCAGCACCGGGGGGAGGGGCGCCTACAATGAGCAGTTCTTC CASTGGRGAYNEQFF
TRBJ1-6 few TRBV20-1 TRBD1 TGCAGTGACGGGACAGTGAATTCACCCCTCCACTTT CSDGTVNSPLHF
TRBJ1-5 NA TRBV28 NA TGTGCCAGCAGTTCTGACAGAGCCAGGTCCCAGCATTTT CASSSDRARSQHF
TRBJ1-5 NA TRBV20-1 NA TGCAGTGCTCTTACGAGCTACAATCAGCCCCAGCATTTT CSALTSYNQPQHF
TRBJ2-2 few TRBV7-9 NA TGTGCCAGCAGCTCCCCTCCCGGGATCATAGGTACCGGGGAGCTGTTTTTT CASSSPPGIIGTGELFF
TRBJ2-1 NA TRBV27 TRBD2 TGTGCCAGCACTATTAGCGGGAGGGGACACAATGAGCAGTTCTTC CASTISGRGHNEQFF
TRBJ2-3 few TRBV12-3/TRBV12-4 NA TGTGCCAGCAGCGGGACTGGTCGTCAATATAGCACAGATACGCAGTATTTT CASSGTGRQYSTDTQYF
TRBJ2-7 NA TRBV6-2/TRBV6-3 NA TGTGCCAGCAGTAGACAGAGGGCTACCTACGAGCAGTACTTC CASSRQRATYEQYF
TRBJ1-6 NA TRBV7-3 TRBD1 TGTGCCAGCAGAAAGGGGGCGACAGGGAGTAATTCACCCCTCCACTTT CASRKGATGSNSPLHF
TRBJ2-7 NA TRBV27 NA TGTGCCAGCAGTCAAAGGGGTACAGAATACGAGCAGTACTTC CASSQRGTEYEQYF
TRBJ2-3 few TRBV29-1 TRBD2 TGCAGCGTTGAGATCATCTCCGGCAGCGGGAGGGCAGTTACGCAGTATTTT CSVEIISGSGRAVTQYF
TRBJ2-1 NA TRBV9 TRBD1 TGTGCCAGCAGCGTAACTCCGGGGGGACAGGGCCACAATGAGCAGTTCTTC CASSVTPGGQGHNEQFF
TRBJ2-1 few TRBV4-1 NA TGCGCCAGCAGCCCGGGACTCCTGGGGAATGAGCAGTTCTTC CASSPGLLGNEQFF
TRBJ1-2 NA TRBV12-3/TRBV12-4 NA TGTGCCAGCGGACAGAACTATGGCTACACCTTC CASGQNYGYTF
TRBJ2-3 few TRBV6-5 TRBD1 TGTGCCACTAGGACAGGAGCCTCCACAGATACGCAGTATTTT CATRTGASTDTQYF
TRBJ2-1 NA TRBV4-1 NA TGCGCCAGCAGCAAAGTGGACATGGGTGGATCCAATGAGCAGTTCTTC CASSKVDMGGSNEQFF
TRBJ2-7 few TRBV7-9 TRBD2 TGTGCCAGCAGCCAAGGGACTAGCGGGGTTAGCTCCTACGAGCAGTACTTC CASSQGTSGVSSYEQYF
TRBJ2-7 NA TRBV6-6 TRBD1 TGTGCCAGCAGCCCTAGCTTGGGGACAGGGCACTACGAGCAGTACTTC CASSPSLGTGHYEQYF
TRBJ1-1 few TRBV7-9 NA TGTGCCAGCAGCTTAGCATCAGTGAACACTGAAGCTTTCTTT CASSLASVNTEAFF
TRBJ2-4 many TRBV20-1 NA TGCAGTGCTATAAGACAGTCCTCGGGAGCCAAAAACATTCAGTACTTC CSAIRQSSGAKNIQYF
TRBJ2-7 NA TRBV7-2 NA TGTGCCAGCAGCTTAGGTGGGGGTCCCTACGAGCAGTACTTC CASSLGGGPYEQYF
TRBJ2-1 few TRBV7-9 TRBD2 TGTGCCAGCAGCCCCTTCACTAGCGGGAGCGTTCTCTTC CASSPFTSGSVLF
TRBJ2-7 few TRBV6-6 TRBD2 TGTGCCAGCAGTCCCGGTGGAAGCGGGAGCAACGAGCAGTACTTC CASSPGGSGSNEQYF
TRBJ2-1 NA TRBV28 TRBD2 TGTGCCAGTCCGACTAGCGGGTTTCAAAGGGGCAATGAGCAGTTCTTC CASPTSGFQRGNEQFF
TRBJ1-2 NA TRBV6-2/TRBV6-3 NA TGTGCCAGCAGGAGGGACCCGAGATATGGCTACACCTTC CASRRDPRYGYTF
TRBJ2-7 NA TRBV7-2 TRBD2 TGTGCCAGCAGCTTAGGACTAGCGGGAGCTTCCTACGAGCAGTACTTC CASSLGLAGASYEQYF
TRBJ2-7 few TRBV12-3/TRBV12-4 NA TGTGCCAGCAGGGGCCGATCCTACGAGCAGTACTTC CASRGRSYEQYF
TRBJ2-5 NA TRBV7-2 TRBD1 TGTGCCAGCAGCCTAGAGGACAGGGGAGAGACCCAGTACTTC CASSLEDRGETQYF
TRBJ2-1 NA TRBV24-1 NA TGTGCCACCAGCCCCTGGGGCCCCAACAATGAGCAGTTCTTC CATSPWGPNNEQFF
TRBJ1-6 NA TRBV6-5 NA TGTGCCAGCAGTTACGATGGACGGAACAATTCACCCCTCCACTTT CASSYDGRNNSPLHF
TRBJ1-5 NA TRBV28 NA TGTGCCAGCAGAAGCAGTCAAAATCAGCCCCAGCATTTT CASRSSQNQPQHF
TRBJ2-6 NA TRBV5-4 NA TGTGCCAGCAGCTTGGGACGGACAGCTGGGGCCAACGTCCTGACTTTC CASSLGRTAGANVLTF
TRBJ2-7 NA TRBV7-9 TRBD1 TGTGCCAGCAGTCCAGGTGGGACAGGGCTTTACGAGCAGTACTTC CASSPGGTGLYEQYF
TRBJ2-2 NA TRBV3-1 TRBD1 TGTGCCAGCAGCCGCCGACAGGGATGGGACACCGGGGAGCTGTTTTTT CASSRRQGWDTGELFF
TRBJ2-5 NA TRBV2 TRBD1 TGTGCCAGCAACCTGGACAGGGGGGAAGAGACCCAGTACTTC CASNLDRGEETQYF
TRBJ2-6 NA TRBV12-3/TRBV12-4 NA TGTGCCAGCAGTGTCCTGGGGGCCAACGTCCTGACTTTC CASSVLGANVLTF
TRBJ2-6 few TRBV6-6 NA TGTGCCAGCAGTTACAGGAGCAAAACTGGGGCCAACGTCCTGACTTTC CASSYRSKTGANVLTF